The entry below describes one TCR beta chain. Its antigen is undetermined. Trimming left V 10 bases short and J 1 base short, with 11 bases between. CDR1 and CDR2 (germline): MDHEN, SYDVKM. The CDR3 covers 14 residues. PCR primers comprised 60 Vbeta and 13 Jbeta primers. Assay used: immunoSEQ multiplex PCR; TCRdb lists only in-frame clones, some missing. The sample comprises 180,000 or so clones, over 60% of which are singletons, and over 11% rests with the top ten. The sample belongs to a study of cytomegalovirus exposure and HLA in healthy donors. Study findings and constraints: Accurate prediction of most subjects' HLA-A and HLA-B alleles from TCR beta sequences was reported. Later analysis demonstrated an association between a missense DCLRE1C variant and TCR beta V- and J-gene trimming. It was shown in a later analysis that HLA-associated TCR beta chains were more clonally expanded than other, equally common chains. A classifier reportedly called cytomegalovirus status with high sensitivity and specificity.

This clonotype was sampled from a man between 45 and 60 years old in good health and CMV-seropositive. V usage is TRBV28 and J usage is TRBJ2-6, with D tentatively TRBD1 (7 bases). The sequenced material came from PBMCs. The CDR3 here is CATQGGSGANVLTF. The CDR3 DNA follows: TGTGCCACCCAGGGGGGATCTGGGGCCAACGTCCTGACTTTC.